What follows is one T cell receptor (beta chain) and its context. These data belong to a study of T cell responses to AZD1222 COVID-19 vaccine. CDR1 LNHDA and CDR2 SQIVND come from the germline V gene (reference sequence). This CDR3 comprises 14 residues. V was trimmed by 4 bases and J by 2 bases, leaving 9 bases between them. Profiling relied on immunoSEQ multiplex PCR, and the TCRdb table lists in-frame clones only, not all of them. Altogether 150,000 to 180,000 clones are present, less than 90% being singletons, with the ten largest covering approximately 5.1%. The source is an adult in good health. The chain carries TRBV19 and TRBJ1-3; D gene uncertain. Sequenced material: peripheral blood, taken on day 0 of MenACWY control vaccination. Written as DNA, the CDR3 is TGTGCCAGTAGTAAGGACCTGGCTGGAAACACCATATATTTT. The encoded protein is CASSKDLAGNTIYF.